What follows are 26 T cell receptor beta chains derived from one specimen sequenced in a study of OX40 agonist ivuxolimab in advanced cancers. Sequencing used immunoSEQ multiplex PCR; TCRdb keeps in-frame clones, though not all of them. The sample contains about 64,000 clones, about 90% of which appear only once. The starting material was CD4+ or CD8+ T cells sorted from blood, obtained in a trial of the OX40 agonist ivuxolimab. Every receptor here comes from an adult with an advanced solid tumor such as melanoma, head and neck, liver or kidney cancer.

The chain combines TRBV7-9 with TRBJ2-6, with 9 bases aligning to TRBD1. From germline, CDR1 is SEHNR and CDR2 FQNEAQ (reference sequence). The V and J ends lost 7 bases and 0 bases, in that order; junction bases with no gene match: 10. This CDR3 is built from 18 residues. CDR3 loop: CASIARGQGNSGANVLTF. CDR3 in DNA: TGTGCCAGCATCGCAAGGGGACAGGGCAACTCTGGGGCCAACGTCCTGACTTTC.

This clone was found once. The chain recombines TRBV10-1 with TRBJ2-1, with 7 bases aligning to TRBD1. Trimming took 8 bases from V and 0 from J; bases not matched to a gene: 13. Germline V gene lookup returns CDR1 WNHNN and CDR2 SYGVQD (reference sequence). The CDR3 is 17 residues long. DNA of the CDR3: TGCGCCAGCCTACACCCCCTGGGACAGCCCTCCTACAATGAGCAGTTCTTC. Amino acids: CASLHPLGQPSYNEQFF.

The V gene is TRBV5-4, the J gene TRBJ2-3; D not certain. The CDR3 totals 12 residues. Germline lookup yields CDR1 SGHNT and CDR2 YYREEE (reference sequence). The V end was cut by 3 bases, the J end by 4 bases, with 6 bases between. As DNA, the CDR3 is TGTGCCAGCAGCTCCTTAGCAGATACGCAGTATTTT. This codes for CASSSLADTQYF.

V gene TRBV11-2 combines with J gene TRBJ2-5; 9 bases are a match to TRBD1. After removal of 0 bases from V and 5 bases from J, the junction contained 4 bases not matched to a gene. From germline, CDR1 is SGHAT and CDR2 FQNNGV. The length of the CDR3 is 15 residues. This chain's CDR3 is CASSLEDRGTETQYF. As DNA, the CDR3 is TGTGCCAGCAGCTTAGAAGACAGGGGGACGGAGACCCAGTACTTC.

The V and J genes are TRBV7-9 and TRBJ2-3, with 15 bases aligning to TRBD2. The CDR3 loop spans 17 amino acids. V shed 2 bases and J 5 bases; nucleotides not matched to a gene: 5. Germline V gene lookup returns CDR1 SEHNR and CDR2 FQNEAQ (reference sequence). The DNA for the CDR3 is TGTGCCAGCAGCTTATTCCGGACTAGCGGGAGGGGAGATACGCAGTATTTT. Translating gives CASSLFRTSGRGDTQYF.

The CDR3, as DNA: TGTGCCAGCAAGGAGGGCACCCTCGCAACTAATGAAAAACTGTTTTTT. Translation gives CASKEGTLATNEKLFF. The V and J genes are TRBV28 and TRBJ1-4; D gene unclear. This CDR3 contains 16 residues. Trimming shortened V by 7 bases and J by 0 bases, and 15 bases separated the two germline ends. The germline V gene encodes CDR1 MDHEN and CDR2 SYDVKM.

The chain links TRBV10-1 to TRBJ2-7; D is possibly TRBD2 (5 bases). Deletions cut 2 bases from V and 7 bases from J, with 6 bases between. Germline assignment: CDR1 WNHNN and CDR2 SYGVQD (reference sequence). The CDR3 is 11 amino acids. The CDR3 DNA reads TGCGCCAGCAGTGAGAGAGGGGAGCAGTACTTC. It translates to CASSERGEQYF.

The chain has TRBV28 and TRBJ2-4, with 12 bases identical to TRBD1. The CDR3 runs 16 residues. The V segment lost 2 bases and the J segment 7 bases; nucleotides outside the gene matches: 6. CDR1 is MDHEN and CDR2 is SYDVKM in the germline V gene. CDR3 in amino acids: CASSLGTGGQRNIQYF. For the CDR3, the DNA is TGTGCCAGCAGTTTAGGGACAGGGGGCCAGCGGAACATTCAGTACTTC.

This clone was observed a single time. This chain links TRBV10-1 with TRBJ2-2, with D perhaps matching TRBD1 or TRBD2 (5 bases each). There are 15 residues in the CDR3. Deletions cut 7 bases from V and 0 bases from J, with 12 bases between. Germline V gene sequence: CDR1 WNHNN, CDR2 SYGVQD (reference sequence). The CDR3 nucleotides read TGCGCCAGCAAACGGGACGCTTCGAACACCGGGGAGCTGTTTTTT. This translates into CASKRDASNTGELFF.

J is TRBJ2-6 and V is TRBV27; unclear D gene. The CDR3 covers 14 residues. The V and J ends lost 3 bases and 3 bases respectively, with 6 bases between them. Germline-derived CDR1 and CDR2 are MNHEY and SMNVEV (reference sequence). The CDR3 loop reads CASSFHSGANVLTF. CDR3 DNA: TGTGCCAGCAGTTTTCATAGTGGGGCCAACGTCCTGACTTTC.

The chain uses TRBV6-4 and TRBJ2-3, with 12 bases fitting TRBD2. Unmatched junction bases numbered 0, after V lost 4 bases and J lost 1 base. This CDR3 is 15 amino acids long. In germline, CDR1 is MRHNA, CDR2 SNTAGT. The CDR3 loop is CASSGLAGGTDTQYF. As DNA, the CDR3 is TGTGCCAGCAGTGGACTAGCGGGAGGCACAGATACGCAGTATTTT.

The V call is TRBV18, the J call TRBJ2-5; D unresolved. The CDR3 consists of 13 residues. Trimming removed 2 bases from V and 3 bases from J, with 7 bases in between. Germline CDR1 and CDR2: KGHSH and LQKENI. Here the CDR3 reads CASSPSREETQYF. The CDR3 region has the DNA TGTGCCAGCTCACCATCTAGGGAAGAGACCCAGTACTTC.

The CDR3: CASSLGNSPLHF. The CDR3 DNA reads as TGCGCCAGCAGCTTGGGGAATTCACCCCTCCACTTT. The chain joins TRBV5-1 to TRBJ1-6; D not resolved. In germline, CDR1 is SGHRS, CDR2 YFSETQ. V was shortened by 0 bases and J by 7 bases, with 2 bases between the two germline ends. This CDR3 has 12 amino acids.

The V call is TRBV2, the J call TRBJ2-4; TRBD1 is a possible D gene (6 bases). Trimming took 6 bases from V and 0 from J, leaving 9 bases between them. This CDR3 has 14 amino acids. The germline gives CDR1 SNHLY, CDR2 FYNNEI. The chain's CDR3 is CASSNRVAKNIQYF. The CDR3 nucleotides read TGTGCCAGCAGCAACAGGGTAGCCAAAAACATTCAGTACTTC.

The chain links TRBV2 to TRBJ1-1; no clear D gene. The V end was cut by 5 bases, the J end by 0 bases, with 7 bases between. The CDR3 extends over 13 amino acids. CDR1 and CDR2 from the germline V gene are SNHLY and FYNNEI. CDR3 amino acids: CASSIQLNTEAFF. In DNA form, the CDR3 reads TGTGCCAGCAGTATCCAGTTGAACACTGAAGCTTTCTTT.

The chain's CDR3 is CASIGGLAFFSGRHEQFF. CDR3 DNA: TGTGCCAGCATCGGCGGACTAGCTTTCTTTTCGGGGCGCCATGAGCAGTTCTTC. The chain employs TRBV28 and TRBJ2-1; 8 bases are a match to TRBD2. Germline V gives CDR1 MDHEN, CDR2 SYDVKM. V gave up 7 bases and J gave up 8 bases; unmatched junction bases: 22. The CDR3 has 18 residues.

This chain joins TRBV19 and TRBJ2-1; TRBD2 aligns across 10 bases. Germline V CDR1 and CDR2: LNHDA, SQIVND (reference sequence). The CDR3 totals 15 residues. The V and J ends lost 1 base and 9 bases, in that order; junction bases with no gene match: 6. The CDR3 reads CASSIVASGRGEQFF. The CDR3 DNA sequence: TGTGCCAGTAGTATAGTGGCTAGCGGGAGAGGTGAGCAGTTCTTC.

The V gene is TRBV15, the J gene TRBJ2-3; D ambiguous. The CDR3 consists of 16 residues. Trimming took 1 base from V and 4 from J, leaving 15 bases between them. Germline V gives CDR1 LNHNV, CDR2 YYDKDF (reference sequence). The CDR3 bases are TGTGCCACCAGCAGAGTGGGTACCGGACCCTCAGATACGCAGTATTTT. It yields the protein CATSRVGTGPSDTQYF.

This sequence joins TRBV15 and TRBJ1-5, with 9 positions matching TRBD1. J gave up 1 base and V 5 bases, and 3 bases lay outside the gene matches. CDR3 size: 15 residues. The V gene's germline CDR1 is LNHNV and CDR2 YYDKDF (reference sequence). In DNA form, the CDR3 reads TGTGCCACCAGCCTCGGACAGGGGAGCAATCAGCCCCAGCATTTT. It translates to CATSLGQGSNQPQHF.

The chain joins TRBV6-1 to TRBJ2-7; either TRBD1 or TRBD2 may fit D (5 bases each). The CDR3 loop spans 15 amino acids. Germline V gene sequence: CDR1 MNHNS, CDR2 SASEGT. The V end lost 2 bases, the J end lost 2 bases, and 13 bases lay between the germline ends. The CDR3 DNA follows: TGTGCCAGCAGTGAAAGGTGGGACGGTGCCTACGAGCAGTACTTC. Residues: CASSERWDGAYEQYF.

V is TRBV12-5 and J is TRBJ1-2; 7 nucleotides agree with TRBD1. Looked up from germline, CDR1 is LGHNT and CDR2 is FRNRAP. The CDR3 extends over 14 amino acids. Losses at the gene ends were 4 bases for V and 8 bases for J; bases not matched to a gene: 10. This CDR3 is CASGWEGAWEGYTF. CDR3 DNA: TGTGCTAGTGGTTGGGAGGGGGCGTGGGAAGGCTACACCTTC.

The rearrangement joins TRBV6-1 to TRBJ2-1; TRBD2 agrees at 8 bases. CDR3 size: 14 residues. Germline V gene lookup returns CDR1 MNHNS and CDR2 SASEGT. V shed 10 bases, J shed 4 bases, and the junction held 9 bases outside the gene matches. CDR3 nucleotides: TGTGCCACCAGGAGCGGGAGCAGGTACAATGAGCAGTTCTTC. Translated: CATRSGSRYNEQFF.

This clone was found once. V gene TRBV4-1 combines with J gene TRBJ1-4; tentative D call: TRBD1 (6 bases). The CDR3 is 14 amino acids. The ends were cut back, 1 base at V and 6 bases at J, with 9 bases in the middle. Germline V lookup: CDR1 MGHRA, CDR2 YSYEKL. The DNA for the CDR3 is TGCGCCAGCAGCCAAGGCCAGGGGTATGAAAAACTGTTTTTT. Translation: CASSQGQGYEKLFF.

The chain carries TRBV6-1 and TRBJ2-7, with D perhaps matching TRBD1 (5 bases). The germline V and J ends were trimmed by 4 bases and 6 bases, with 19 bases remaining between them. Germline CDR1 and CDR2: MNHNS and SASEGT. CDR3 length equals 15 residues. CDR3 loop: CASSATTSGQGEQYF. CDR3 bases: TGTGCCAGCAGTGCCACGACATCAGGACAAGGCGAGCAGTACTTC.

This rearrangement joins TRBV10-3 to TRBJ1-4; no definite D call. The V and J ends lost 4 bases and 4 bases respectively, with 10 bases between them. The germline CDR1 and CDR2 sequences are ENHRY and SYGVKD. The CDR3 length is 14 residues. CDR3 sequence reads: CAISGTGGNEKLFF. CDR3 DNA sequence: TGTGCCATCAGTGGTACGGGAGGTAATGAAAAACTGTTTTTT.

This clone appeared a few times. The V gene is TRBV27, the J gene TRBJ2-5; possible D gene TRBD2, 6 bases. Trimming shortened V by 1 base and J by 5 bases, and 14 bases separated the two germline ends. Looked up from germline, CDR1 is MNHEY and CDR2 is SMNVEV (reference sequence). The CDR3 length is 15 residues. The CDR3 protein is CASSLFGLRDETQYF. The DNA for the CDR3 is TGTGCCAGCAGTTTATTCGGACTAAGAGACGAGACCCAGTACTTC.